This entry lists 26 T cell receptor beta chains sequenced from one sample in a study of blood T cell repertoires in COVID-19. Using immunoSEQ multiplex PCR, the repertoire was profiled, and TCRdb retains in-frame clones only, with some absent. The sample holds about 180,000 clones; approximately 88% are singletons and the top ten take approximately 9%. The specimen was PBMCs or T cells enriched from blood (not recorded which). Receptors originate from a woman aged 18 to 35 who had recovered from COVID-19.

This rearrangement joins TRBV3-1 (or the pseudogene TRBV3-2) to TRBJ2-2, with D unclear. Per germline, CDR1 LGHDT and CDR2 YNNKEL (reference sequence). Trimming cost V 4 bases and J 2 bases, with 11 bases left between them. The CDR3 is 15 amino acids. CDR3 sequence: CASSPTDINTGELFF. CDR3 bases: TGTGCCAGCAGCCCTACCGATATCAACACCGGGGAGCTGTTTTTT.

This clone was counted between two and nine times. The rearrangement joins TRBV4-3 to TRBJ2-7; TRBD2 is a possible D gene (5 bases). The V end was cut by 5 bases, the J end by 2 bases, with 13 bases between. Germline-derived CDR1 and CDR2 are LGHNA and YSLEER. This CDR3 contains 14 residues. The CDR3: CASSVQLGAYEQYF. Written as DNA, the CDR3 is TGCGCCAGCAGCGTACAATTGGGAGCCTACGAGCAGTACTTC.

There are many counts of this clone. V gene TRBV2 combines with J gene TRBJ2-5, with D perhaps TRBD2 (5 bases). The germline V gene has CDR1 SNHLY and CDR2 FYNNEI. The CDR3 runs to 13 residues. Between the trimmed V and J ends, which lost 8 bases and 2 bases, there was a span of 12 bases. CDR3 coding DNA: TGTGCCAGCTACCGGGGTTGGCAAGAGACCCAGTACTTC. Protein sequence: CASYRGWQETQYF. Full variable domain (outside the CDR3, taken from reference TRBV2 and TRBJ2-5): EPEVTQTPSHQVTQMGQEVILRCVPISNHLYFYWYRQILGQKVEFLVSFYNNEISEKSEIFDDQFSVERPDGSNFTLKIRSTKLEDSAMYFCASYRGWQETQYFGPGTRLLVL.

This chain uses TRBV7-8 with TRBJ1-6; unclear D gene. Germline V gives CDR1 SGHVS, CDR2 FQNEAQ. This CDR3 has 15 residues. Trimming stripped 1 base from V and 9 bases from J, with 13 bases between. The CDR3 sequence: CASSLGPETPSPLHF. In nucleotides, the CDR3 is TGTGCCAGCAGCTTAGGGCCCGAGACTCCTTCACCCCTCCACTTT.

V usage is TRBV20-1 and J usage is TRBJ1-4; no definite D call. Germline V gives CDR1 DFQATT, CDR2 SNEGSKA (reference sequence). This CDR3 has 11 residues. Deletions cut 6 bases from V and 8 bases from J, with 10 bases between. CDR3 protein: CSALLPEKLFF. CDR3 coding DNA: TGCAGTGCACTTCTCCCCGAAAAACTGTTTTTT.

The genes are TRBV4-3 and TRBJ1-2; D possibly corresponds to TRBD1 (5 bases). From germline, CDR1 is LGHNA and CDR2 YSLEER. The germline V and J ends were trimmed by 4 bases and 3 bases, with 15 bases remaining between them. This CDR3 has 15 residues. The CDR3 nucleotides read TGCGCCAGCAGCCCGGCTGTGGGGGGGGACTATGGCTACACCTTC. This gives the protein CASSPAVGGDYGYTF.

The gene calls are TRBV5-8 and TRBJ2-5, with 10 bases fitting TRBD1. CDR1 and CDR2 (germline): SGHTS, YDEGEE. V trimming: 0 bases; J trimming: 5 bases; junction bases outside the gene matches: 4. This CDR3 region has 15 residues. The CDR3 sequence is CASSLGQGAWETQYF. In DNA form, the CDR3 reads TGTGCCAGCAGCTTGGGACAGGGGGCCTGGGAGACCCAGTACTTC.

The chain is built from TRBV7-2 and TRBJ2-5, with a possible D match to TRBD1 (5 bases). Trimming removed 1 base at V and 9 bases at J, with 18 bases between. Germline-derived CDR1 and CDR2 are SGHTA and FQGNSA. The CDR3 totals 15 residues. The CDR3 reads CASSLVTDIWVPQYF. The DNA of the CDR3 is TGTGCCAGCAGCTTAGTGACAGACATATGGGTTCCCCAGTACTTC.

The CDR3 spells CASSNRVAAGNTIYF. In nucleotides, the CDR3 is TGTGCCAGCAGTAACAGGGTTGCTGCTGGAAACACCATATATTTT. The chain has TRBV6-5 and TRBJ1-3; possibly TRBD1 for D (6 bases). The germline CDR1 and CDR2 sequences are MNHEY and SVGAGI. Trimming left V 5 bases short and J 2 bases short, with 13 bases between. The CDR3 has 15 amino acids.

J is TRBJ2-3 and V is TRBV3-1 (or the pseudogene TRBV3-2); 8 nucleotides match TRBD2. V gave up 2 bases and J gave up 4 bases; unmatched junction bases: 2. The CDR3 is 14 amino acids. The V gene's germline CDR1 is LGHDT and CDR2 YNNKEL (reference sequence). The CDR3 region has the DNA TGTGCCAGCAGCCAATCACTAGCGGCAGATACGCAGTATTTT. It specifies CASSQSLAADTQYF.

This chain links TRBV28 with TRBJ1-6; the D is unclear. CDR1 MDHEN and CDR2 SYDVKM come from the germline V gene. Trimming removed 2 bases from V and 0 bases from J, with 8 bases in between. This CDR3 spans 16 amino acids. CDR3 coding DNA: TGTGCCAGCAGTTTAATCCAGGACTCCTATAATTCACCCCTCCACTTT. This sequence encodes CASSLIQDSYNSPLHF.

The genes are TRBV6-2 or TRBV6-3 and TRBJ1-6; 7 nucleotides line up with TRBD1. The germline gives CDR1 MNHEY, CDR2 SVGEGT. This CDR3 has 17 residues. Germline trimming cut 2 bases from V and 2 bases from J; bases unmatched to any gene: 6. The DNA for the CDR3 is TGTGCCAGCAGTTACGTCGACAGGGACCCCTATAATTCACCCCTCCACTTT. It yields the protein CASSYVDRDPYNSPLHF.

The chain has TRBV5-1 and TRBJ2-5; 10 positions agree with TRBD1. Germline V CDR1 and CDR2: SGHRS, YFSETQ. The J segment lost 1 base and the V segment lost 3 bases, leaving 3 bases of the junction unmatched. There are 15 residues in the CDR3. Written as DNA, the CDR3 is TGCGCCAGCAGCTCGACAGGGGGCTTCCAAGAGACCCAGTACTTC. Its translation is CASSSTGGFQETQYF. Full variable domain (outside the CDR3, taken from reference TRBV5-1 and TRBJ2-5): KAGVTQTPRYLIKTRGQQVTLSCSPISGHRSVSWYQQTPGQGLQFLFEYFSETQRNKGNFPGRFSGRQFSNSRSEMNVSTLELGDSALYLCASSSTGGFQETQYFGPGTRLLVL.

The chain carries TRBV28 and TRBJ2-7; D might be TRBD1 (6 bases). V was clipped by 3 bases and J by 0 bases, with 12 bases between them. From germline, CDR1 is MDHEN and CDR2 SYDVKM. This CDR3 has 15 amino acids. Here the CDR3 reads CASSFRRGGSYEQYF. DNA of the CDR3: TGTGCCAGCAGTTTCCGCAGGGGCGGCTCCTACGAGCAGTACTTC.

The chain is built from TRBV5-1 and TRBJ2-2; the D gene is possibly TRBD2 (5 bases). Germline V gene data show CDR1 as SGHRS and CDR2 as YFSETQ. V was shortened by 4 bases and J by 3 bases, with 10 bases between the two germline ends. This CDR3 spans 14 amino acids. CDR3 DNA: TGCGCCAGCAGCAAGGAGGCGCACACCGGGGAGCTGTTTTTT. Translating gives CASSKEAHTGELFF.

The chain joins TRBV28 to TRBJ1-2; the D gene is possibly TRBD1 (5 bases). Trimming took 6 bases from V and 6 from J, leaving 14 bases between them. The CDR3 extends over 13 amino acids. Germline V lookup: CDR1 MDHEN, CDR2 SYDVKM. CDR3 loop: CASRDSGGNGYTF. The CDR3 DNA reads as TGTGCCAGCAGGGATAGTGGGGGGAATGGCTACACCTTC.

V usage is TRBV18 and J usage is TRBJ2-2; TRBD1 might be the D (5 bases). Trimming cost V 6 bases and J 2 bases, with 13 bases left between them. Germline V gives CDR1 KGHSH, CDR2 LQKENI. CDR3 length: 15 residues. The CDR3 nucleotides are TGTGCCAGCTCGCTGATACAGGTTAACACCGGGGAGCTGTTTTTT. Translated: CASSLIQVNTGELFF.

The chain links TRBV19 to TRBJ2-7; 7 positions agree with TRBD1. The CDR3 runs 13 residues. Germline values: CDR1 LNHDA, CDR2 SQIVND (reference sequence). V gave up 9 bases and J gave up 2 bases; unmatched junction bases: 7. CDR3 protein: CASNGQDPYEQYF. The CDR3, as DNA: TGTGCCAGCAATGGACAGGACCCCTACGAGCAGTACTTC.

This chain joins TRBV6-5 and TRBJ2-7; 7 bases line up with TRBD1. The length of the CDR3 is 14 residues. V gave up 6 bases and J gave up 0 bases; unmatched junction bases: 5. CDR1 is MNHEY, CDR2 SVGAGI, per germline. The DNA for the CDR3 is TGTGCCAGCAGGCAGACAGGGAGCTCCTACGAGCAGTACTTC. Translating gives CASRQTGSSYEQYF.

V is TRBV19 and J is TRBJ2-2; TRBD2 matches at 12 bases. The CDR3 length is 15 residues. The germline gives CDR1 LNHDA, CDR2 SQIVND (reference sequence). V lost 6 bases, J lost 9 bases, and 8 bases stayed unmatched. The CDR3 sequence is CASSPGTSGYRELFF. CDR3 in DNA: TGTGCCAGTAGCCCTGGGACTAGCGGGTACAGGGAGCTGTTTTTT.

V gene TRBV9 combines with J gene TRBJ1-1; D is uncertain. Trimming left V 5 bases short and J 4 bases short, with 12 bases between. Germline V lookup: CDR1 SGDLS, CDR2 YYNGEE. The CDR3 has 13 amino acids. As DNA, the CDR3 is TGTGCCAGCAGGGAGGTCGCGGGCACTGAAGCTTTCTTT. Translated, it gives CASREVAGTEAFF.

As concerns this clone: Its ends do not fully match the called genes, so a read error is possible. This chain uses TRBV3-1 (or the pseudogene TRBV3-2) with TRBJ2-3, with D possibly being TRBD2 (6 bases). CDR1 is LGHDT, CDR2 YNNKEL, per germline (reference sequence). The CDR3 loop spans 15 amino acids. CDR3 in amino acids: CASRLGGASIDTQYF. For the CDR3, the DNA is TGTGCCAGCAGACTGGGGGGAGCAAGCATAGATACGCAGTATTTT.

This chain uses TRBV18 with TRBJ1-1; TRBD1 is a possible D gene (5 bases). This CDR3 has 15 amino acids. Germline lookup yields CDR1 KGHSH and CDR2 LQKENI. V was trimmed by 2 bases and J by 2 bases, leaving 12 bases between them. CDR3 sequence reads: CASSPATQDNTEAFF. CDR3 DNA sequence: TGTGCCAGCTCACCAGCCACACAGGATAACACTGAAGCTTTCTTT.

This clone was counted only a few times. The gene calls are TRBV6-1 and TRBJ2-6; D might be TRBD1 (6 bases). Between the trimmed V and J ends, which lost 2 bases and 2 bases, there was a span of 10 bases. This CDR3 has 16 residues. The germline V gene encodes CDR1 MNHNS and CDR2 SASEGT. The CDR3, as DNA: TGTGCCAGCAGTGAATCAGCAGGGGCTGGGGCCAACGTCCTGACTTTC. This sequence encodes CASSESAGAGANVLTF.

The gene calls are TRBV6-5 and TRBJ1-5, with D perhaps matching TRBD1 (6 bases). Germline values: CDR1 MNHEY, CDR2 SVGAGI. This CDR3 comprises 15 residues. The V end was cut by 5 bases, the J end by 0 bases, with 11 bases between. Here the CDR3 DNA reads TGTGCCAGCAGTCGGACAGTTTATAGCAATCAGCCCCAGCATTTT. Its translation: CASSRTVYSNQPQHF.

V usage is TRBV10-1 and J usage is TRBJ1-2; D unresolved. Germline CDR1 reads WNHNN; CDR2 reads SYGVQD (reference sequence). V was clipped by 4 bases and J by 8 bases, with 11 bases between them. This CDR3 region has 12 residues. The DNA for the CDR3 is TGCGCCAGCAGTGGTAGCGGGGAGGGCTACACCTTC. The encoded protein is CASSGSGEGYTF.